This section outlines one T cell receptor beta chain sequence together with its context. The sample is drawn from a study of OX40 agonist ivuxolimab in advanced cancers. This CDR3 region has 13 residues. Data came from immunoSEQ multiplex PCR; TCRdb stores just in-frame clones and leaves some out. This table has 90,000 or so clones, more than 80% appearing once. The origin of this receptor is an adult with an advanced solid tumor such as melanoma, head and neck, liver or kidney cancer. Sequenced here: CD4+ or CD8+ T cells sorted from blood, sampled in a trial of the OX40 agonist ivuxolimab. The rearrangement joins TRBV12-1 to TRBJ1-1; TRBD1, the table's D call, was not compared with the DNA. TRBV12-1 is assigned pseudogene status. CDR3 DNA: TGTGCCAGCAGCTTCCCAGGTCGAACTGAAGCTTTCTTT. Translated, it gives CASSFPGRTEAFF.